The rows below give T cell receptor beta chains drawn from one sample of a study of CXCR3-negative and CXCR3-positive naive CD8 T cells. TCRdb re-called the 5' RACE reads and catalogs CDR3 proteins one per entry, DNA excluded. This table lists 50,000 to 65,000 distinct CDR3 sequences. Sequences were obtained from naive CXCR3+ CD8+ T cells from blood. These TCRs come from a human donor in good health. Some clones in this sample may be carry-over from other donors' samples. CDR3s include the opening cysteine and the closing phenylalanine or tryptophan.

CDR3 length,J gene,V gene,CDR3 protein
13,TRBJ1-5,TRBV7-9,CASSLAGEYPQHF
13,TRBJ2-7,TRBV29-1,CSVEEAGKYEQYF
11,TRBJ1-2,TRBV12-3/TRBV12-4,CASSPGGGYTF
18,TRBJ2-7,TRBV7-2,CASSPIRGLAGGSYEQYF
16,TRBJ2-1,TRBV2,CASSDPTGTAYSEQFF
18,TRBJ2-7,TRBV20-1,CSARVEDRGLSSPLEQYF
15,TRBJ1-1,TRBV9,CASSHLSAVNTEAFF
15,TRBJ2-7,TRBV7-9,CASTPVGGAVYEQYF
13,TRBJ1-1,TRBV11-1,CASTPATGREAFF
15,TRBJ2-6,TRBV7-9,CASSPAVSGANVLTF
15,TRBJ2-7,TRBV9,CASSVGLGPAHEQYF
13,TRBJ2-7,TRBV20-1,CSARGDSSYEQYF
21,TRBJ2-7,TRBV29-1,CSVEDPIGGGTGQNQGYEQYF
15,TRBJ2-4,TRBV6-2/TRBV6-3,CASSSAGTGVAIQYF
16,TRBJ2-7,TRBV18,CASSLSYGQATYEQYF
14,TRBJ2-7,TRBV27,CASSGTGDAYEQYF
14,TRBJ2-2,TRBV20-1,CSARTGGDTGELFF
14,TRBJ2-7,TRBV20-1,CSAVLYGISYEQYF
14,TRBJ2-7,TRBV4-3,CASSQDRGKNQQYF
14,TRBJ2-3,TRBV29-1,CSVRPGGLTDTQYF
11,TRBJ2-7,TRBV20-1,CSAPGVHEQYF
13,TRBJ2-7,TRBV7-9,CASSSDTTYEQYF
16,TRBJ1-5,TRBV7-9,CASSRTGTGTYQPQHF
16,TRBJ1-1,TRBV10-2,CASSEFTVGGNTEAFF
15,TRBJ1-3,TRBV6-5,CASSPGQGGGNTIYF
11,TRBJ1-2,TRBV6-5,CASSSEPGYTF
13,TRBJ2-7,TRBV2,CASERSDSYEQYF
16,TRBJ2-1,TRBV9,CASSVKSASSYNEQFF
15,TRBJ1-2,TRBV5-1,CASSDGQGANYGYTF
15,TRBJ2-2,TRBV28,CASRLYHGNTGELFF
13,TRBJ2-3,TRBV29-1,CSSRGGARDTQYF
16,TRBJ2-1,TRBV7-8,CASSLALAGGNNEQFF